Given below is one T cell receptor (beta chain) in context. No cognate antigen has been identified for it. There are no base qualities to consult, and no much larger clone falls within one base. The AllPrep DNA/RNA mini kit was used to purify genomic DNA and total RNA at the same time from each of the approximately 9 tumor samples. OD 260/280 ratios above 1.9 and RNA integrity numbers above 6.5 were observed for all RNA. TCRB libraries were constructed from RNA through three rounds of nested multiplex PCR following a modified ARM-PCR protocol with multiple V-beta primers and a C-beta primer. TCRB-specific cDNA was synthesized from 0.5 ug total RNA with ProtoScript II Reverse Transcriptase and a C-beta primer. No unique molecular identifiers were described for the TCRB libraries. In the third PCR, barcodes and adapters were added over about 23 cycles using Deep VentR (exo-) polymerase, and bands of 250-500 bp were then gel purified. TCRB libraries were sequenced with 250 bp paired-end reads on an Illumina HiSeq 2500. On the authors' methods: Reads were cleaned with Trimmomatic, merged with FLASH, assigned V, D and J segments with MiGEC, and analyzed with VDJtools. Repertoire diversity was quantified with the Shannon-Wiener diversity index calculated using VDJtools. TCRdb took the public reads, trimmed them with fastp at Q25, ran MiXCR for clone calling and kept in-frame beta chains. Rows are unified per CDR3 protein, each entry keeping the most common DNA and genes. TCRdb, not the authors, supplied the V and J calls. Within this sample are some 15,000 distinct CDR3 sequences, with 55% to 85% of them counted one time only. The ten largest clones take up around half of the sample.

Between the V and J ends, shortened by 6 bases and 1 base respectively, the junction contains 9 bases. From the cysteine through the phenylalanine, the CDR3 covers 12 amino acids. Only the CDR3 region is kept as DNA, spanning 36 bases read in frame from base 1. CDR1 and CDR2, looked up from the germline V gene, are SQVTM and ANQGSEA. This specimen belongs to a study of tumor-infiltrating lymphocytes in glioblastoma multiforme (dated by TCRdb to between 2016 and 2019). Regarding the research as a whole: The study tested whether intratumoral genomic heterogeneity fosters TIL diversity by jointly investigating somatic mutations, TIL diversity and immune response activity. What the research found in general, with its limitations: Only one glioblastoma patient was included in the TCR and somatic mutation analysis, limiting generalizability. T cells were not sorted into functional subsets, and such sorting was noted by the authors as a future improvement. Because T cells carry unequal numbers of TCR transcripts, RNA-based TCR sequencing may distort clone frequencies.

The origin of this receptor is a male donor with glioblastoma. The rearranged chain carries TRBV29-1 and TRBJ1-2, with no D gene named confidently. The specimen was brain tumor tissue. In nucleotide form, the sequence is TGCAGCGTCGAACAGAATAACTATGGCTACACCTTC. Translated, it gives CSVEQNNYGYTF.